Each of the 17 T cell receptor beta chains below was sequenced from the same sample in a study of cytomegalovirus exposure and HLA in healthy donors. Primers for the PCR totalled 60 Vbeta and 13 Jbeta. Produced via immunoSEQ multiplex PCR; TCRdb's table is partial and in-frame only. This sample carries about 40,000 clones, with just under 4% going to the ten biggest clones. Material: PBMCs. Source of these receptors: a male donor in good health and CMV-seronegative.

V gene TRBV5-6 combines with J gene TRBJ2-7, with 7 positions matching TRBD2. Germline V CDR1 and CDR2: SGHDT, YYEEEE. J gave up 2 bases and V 4 bases, and 9 bases lay outside the gene matches. The CDR3 is made up of 15 amino acids. Written as DNA, the CDR3 is TGTGCCAGCAGCCCAAGACTAGCCTACGCCTACGAGCAGTACTTC. Encoded protein: CASSPRLAYAYEQYF.

The genes are TRBV19 and TRBJ2-6, with 7 nucleotides matching TRBD1. Looked up from germline, CDR1 is LNHDA and CDR2 is SQIVND (reference sequence). V gave up 4 bases and J gave up 6 bases; unmatched junction bases: 3. The CDR3 is made up of 14 amino acids. The CDR3, as DNA: TGTGCCAGTAGTACAACAGGGGTGGCCAACGTCCTGACTTTC. Its translation: CASSTTGVANVLTF. Supplemented by reference TRBV19 and TRBJ2-6, the full variable domain reads DGGITQSPKYLFRKEGQNVTLSCEQNLNHDAMYWYRQDPGQGLRLIYYSQIVNDFQKGDIAEGYSVSREKKESFPLTVTSAQKNPTAFYLCASSTTGVANVLTFGAGSRLTVL.

The chain has TRBV9 and TRBJ1-5; 9 bases fit TRBD1. V shed 4 bases and J 4 bases; nucleotides not matched to a gene: 6. The V gene's germline CDR1 is SGDLS and CDR2 YYNGEE. The CDR3 totals 15 residues. The CDR3 DNA reads as TGTGCCAGCAGCCCCCGGGACAGGGAGAATCAGCCCCAGCATTTT. It is translated as CASSPRDRENQPQHF.

The genes are TRBV19 and TRBJ1-4; D possibly corresponds to TRBD1 (5 bases). Germline values: CDR1 LNHDA, CDR2 SQIVND (reference sequence). The CDR3 runs to 13 residues. The ends were cut back, 6 bases at V and 0 bases at J, with 5 bases in the middle. CDR3 loop: CASRDTTNEKLFF. The CDR3 DNA follows: TGTGCCAGTAGGGACACAACTAATGAAAAACTGTTTTTT.

The chain carries TRBV27 and TRBJ2-2; D might be TRBD1 (6 bases). CDR1 MNHEY and CDR2 SMNVEV come from the germline V gene (reference sequence). V dropped 1 base and J dropped 1 base, with 13 bases sitting between them. CDR3 length: 17 amino acids. CDR3 residues: CASSLYLYRENTGELFF. The CDR3, as DNA: TGTGCCAGCAGTTTATATCTTTACAGGGAGAACACCGGGGAGCTGTTTTTT.

The chain carries TRBV2 and TRBJ2-7; TRBD1 agrees at 10 bases. V lost 8 bases to trimming and J lost 5 bases; unmatched junction nucleotides: 3. The CDR3 spans 12 residues. The germline V gene has CDR1 SNHLY and CDR2 FYNNEI. The DNA for the CDR3 is TGTGCCAGCGGGGGGACAGGGGACGAGCAGTACTTC. Translated, it gives CASGGTGDEQYF.

The CDR3 loop reads CASSRPAGGDEQYF. The DNA for the CDR3 is TGTGCCAGCAGCCGACCGGCGGGGGGCGACGAGCAGTACTTC. This rearrangement joins TRBV7-6 to TRBJ2-7, with TRBD2 identical over 8 bases. The CDR3 is 14 residues long. Germline V gives CDR1 SGHVS, CDR2 FNYEAQ. The J segment lost 5 bases and the V segment lost 5 bases, leaving 8 bases of the junction unmatched. Looking up the rest from reference TRBV7-6 and TRBJ2-7 gives the full variable domain: GAGVSQSPRYKVTKRGQDVALRCDPISGHVSLYWYRQALGQGPEFLTYFNYEAQQDKSGLPNDRFSAERPEGSISTLTIQRTEQRDSAMYRCASSRPAGGDEQYFGPGTRLTVT.

The rearrangement links TRBV5-1 to TRBJ1-4; 8 positions match TRBD1. The trim removed 3 bases at V and 5 bases at J, leaving 9 bases unmatched. This CDR3 region has 16 residues. Germline V gene data show CDR1 as SGHRS and CDR2 as YFSETQ. In nucleotides, the CDR3 is TGCGCCAGCAGCTCGGACAGGGTAGGGAGAAATGAAAAACTGTTTTTT. Its translation: CASSSDRVGRNEKLFF.

The V gene is TRBV5-4, the J gene TRBJ2-7; a weak D match, TRBD2 (6 bases). Trimming pared 3 bases from V and 2 bases from J, leaving 15 bases between. The CDR3 is 15 residues long. Germline V lookup: CDR1 SGHNT, CDR2 YYREEE (reference sequence). The CDR3 coding sequence is TGTGCCAGCAGCTCATGGGGGACTGGGGCCTACGAGCAGTACTTC. This codes for CASSSWGTGAYEQYF.

The chain uses TRBV29-1 and TRBJ1-1, with no clear D. CDR1 and CDR2 (germline): SQVTM, ANQGSEA. CDR3 length equals 12 residues. Trimming shortened V by 3 bases and J by 5 bases, and 10 bases separated the two germline ends. CDR3 DNA sequence: TGCAGCGTTGACGAAATGAGGACTGAAGCTTTCTTT. This codes for CSVDEMRTEAFF.

This chain connects TRBV7-9 to TRBJ1-4; 10 bases agree with TRBD1. V shed 1 base and J 4 bases; nucleotides not matched to a gene: 12. CDR3 size: 19 residues. In germline, CDR1 is SEHNR, CDR2 FQNEAQ (reference sequence). Written as DNA, the CDR3 is TGTGCCAGCAGCTTAGGACAGGGGGCCTCGCTTCTAGGTAATGAAAAACTGTTTTTT. Translation: CASSLGQGASLLGNEKLFF.

The rearrangement links TRBV5-1 to TRBJ2-3, with TRBD2 matching 12 bases. The CDR3 spans 17 residues. V lost 4 bases, J lost 4 bases, and 10 bases stayed unmatched. The V gene's germline CDR1 is SGHRS and CDR2 YFSETQ. This CDR3 reads CASSRTLAGGSADTQYF. CDR3 DNA: TGCGCCAGCAGCCGCACACTAGCGGGGGGTTCAGCAGATACGCAGTATTTT.

The V and J genes are TRBV19 and TRBJ2-2, with D unclear. Germline V gene lookup returns CDR1 LNHDA and CDR2 SQIVND (reference sequence). This CDR3 has 12 amino acids. V lost 7 bases, J lost 6 bases, and 9 bases lay in between. CDR3 protein: CASTHRAGELFF. CDR3 in DNA: TGTGCCAGTACCCACAGAGCCGGGGAGCTGTTTTTT. Full variable domain (outside the CDR3, taken from reference TRBV19 and TRBJ2-2): DGGITQSPKYLFRKEGQNVTLSCEQNLNHDAMYWYRQDPGQGLRLIYYSQIVNDFQKGDIAEGYSVSREKKESFPLTVTSAQKNPTAFYLCASTHRAGELFFGEGSRLTVL.

V gene TRBV28 combines with J gene TRBJ1-1; perhaps TRBD1 as D (6 bases). Germline CDR1 and CDR2: MDHEN and SYDVKM. The CDR3 sequence is 11 residues long. V was pared by 5 bases and J by 11 bases, with 12 bases between. The CDR3 sequence is CASSRRTVAFF. DNA of the CDR3: TGTGCCAGCAGTAGACGGACAGTCGCTTTCTTT.

This chain connects TRBV6-1 to TRBJ1-6; D gene unclear. CDR1 MNHNS and CDR2 SASEGT come from the germline V gene. Deletions cut 3 bases from V and 0 bases from J, with 3 bases between. The length of the CDR3 is 14 residues. The CDR3 sequence: CASSDSSYNSPLHF. In DNA, the CDR3 is TGTGCCAGCAGTGATAGCTCCTATAATTCACCCCTCCACTTT.

The chain employs TRBV5-6 and TRBJ1-6, with unresolved D. This CDR3 has 17 residues. Germline V gene lookup returns CDR1 SGHDT and CDR2 YYEEEE. Trimming took off 0 bases at V and 5 bases at J, with 15 bases between the two ends. This chain's CDR3 is CASSLAWETAHNSPLHF. The CDR3 DNA reads TGTGCCAGCAGCTTGGCCTGGGAGACCGCCCATAATTCACCCCTCCACTTT.

The V gene is TRBV5-1, the J gene TRBJ1-1; 7 bases are shared with TRBD1. Trimming at V came to 4 bases and at J to 1 base, leaving 4 bases not matched to a gene. The CDR3 is 14 residues long. Germline V lookup: CDR1 SGHRS, CDR2 YFSETQ. The CDR3 here is CASSTGQTNTEAFF. CDR3 DNA: TGCGCCAGCAGCACGGGACAGACGAACACTGAAGCTTTCTTT.